This TCR beta chain stems from a study of CD4+ T cells in melanoma. The repertoire was sequenced with immunoSEQ multiplex PCR; TCRdb's copy has only in-frame clones and lacks some. The sample carries 4,000 or so clones, around three quarters recorded once. Study outcomes and limitations: CD8+ T cell, macrophage and B cell function reportedly correlated with neoantigen-specific CD4+ T cells. Reportedly, melanoma neoantigen-specific CD4+ T cells showed varied differentiation states.

V lost 0 bases and J lost 7, with 1 base in between. The CDR3 totals 12 residues. Per germline, CDR1 LNHNV and CDR2 YYDKDF (reference sequence). As to this clone: Antigen: not known. In the same sample, other DNA sequences code for this CDR3.

This rearrangement joins TRBV15 to TRBJ1-6; D unresolved. The TCR sequence derives from a human donor with melanoma. Sequencing input: tumor tissue. The CDR3 loop is CATSRENSPLHF. The CDR3 region has the DNA TGTGCCACCAGCAGAGAAAATTCACCCCTCCACTTT.